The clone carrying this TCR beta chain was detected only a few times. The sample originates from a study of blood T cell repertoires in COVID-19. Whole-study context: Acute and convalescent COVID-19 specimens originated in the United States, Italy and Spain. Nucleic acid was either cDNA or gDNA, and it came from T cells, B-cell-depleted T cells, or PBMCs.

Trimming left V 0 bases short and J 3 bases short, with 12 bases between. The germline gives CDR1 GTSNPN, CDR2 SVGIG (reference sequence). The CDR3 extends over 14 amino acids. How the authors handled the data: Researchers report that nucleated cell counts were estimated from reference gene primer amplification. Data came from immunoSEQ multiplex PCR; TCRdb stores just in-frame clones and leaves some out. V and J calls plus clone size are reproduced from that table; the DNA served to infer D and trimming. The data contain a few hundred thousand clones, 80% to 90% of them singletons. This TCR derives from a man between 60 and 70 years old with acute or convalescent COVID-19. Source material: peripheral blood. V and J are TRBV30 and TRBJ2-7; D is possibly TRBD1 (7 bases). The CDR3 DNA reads TGTGCCTGGAGTGTAAGTCAGGGGGGCTACGAGCAGTACTTC. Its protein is CAWSVSQGGYEQYF. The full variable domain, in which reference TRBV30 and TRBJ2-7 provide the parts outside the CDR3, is SQTIHQWPATLVQPVGSPLSLECTVEGTSNPNLYWYRQAAGRGLQLLFYSVGIGQISSEVPQNLSASRPQDRQFILSSKKLLLSDSGFYLCAWSVSQGGYEQYFGPGTRLTVT.